This TCR beta chain was recorded in a study of beta chain features in type 1 diabetes. Comment on this clone: Different DNA sequences within this sample yield the same CDR3.

The study reverse transcribed the entire isolated RNA, so it sequenced expressed TCRB transcripts. The assay was immunoSEQ multiplex PCR, and TCRdb's table has in-frame clones only and misses some. Of fewer than 150,000 clones in the sample, about 7% were seen once. Germline assignment: CDR1 SGHTA and CDR2 FQGNSA. Trimming left V 5 bases short and J 4 bases short, with 15 bases between. CDR3 length: 15 amino acids. The rearrangement links TRBV7-2 to TRBJ2-1; tentatively, D is TRBD2 (5 bases). The sample consisted of central memory CD4+ T cells from blood. This clonotype originated in a woman under 40 in good health. The CDR3 loop is CASSPVAGYYNEQFF. In nucleotides, the CDR3 is TGTGCCAGCAGCCCGGTGGCGGGTTATTACAATGAGCAGTTCTTC.